A few counts support the clone carrying this T cell receptor beta chain. What it recognizes is unknown. The data were obtained in a study of T cell repertoires in cytomegalovirus infection. Across the whole study: In the study, CMV epitopes included recently identified HLA-C-restricted and well-studied HLA-B-restricted ones. Indicated by public TCR beta signatures were CMV infection and matching HLA type.

Findings and limits, study-wide: Summed frequency of shared TCR beta families picked out CMV carriers who also had the relevant HLA. In two of eight donors, the top clonotype was HLA-C-restricted CMV-specific.

TCRdb processed the reads anew with MiXCR; each CDR3 protein has one entry. The data show 750,000 to 950,000 distinct CDR3 sequences, about 29% seen once. Source: cultured CD8+ T cells from PBMCs, taken from culture after CMV antigen stimulation. The TCR was taken from a human donor in good health (CMV status not recorded). Some clones in this sample may be carry-over from other donors' samples.

The CDR3 DNA reads as TGTGCCAGCAGTTACTCCTTCATAGATACGCAGTATTTT. Its protein is CASSYSFIDTQYF. The chain uses TRBV6-5 and TRBJ2-3; D not certain. CDR1 and CDR2 (germline): MNHEY, SVGAGI. The CDR3 sequence is 13 residues long. Trimming cost V 0 bases and J 5 bases, with 6 bases left between them.